These 11 T cell receptor beta chains were all obtained from the same sample, sequenced in a study of T cell repertoires in cytomegalovirus infection. TCRdb ran MiXCR on the reads and lists one entry per CDR3 protein. The data contain 740,000 or so distinct CDR3 sequences, approximately 40% of them seen just once; the ten biggest clones take up around 2.8%. The sample consisted of PBMCs. These receptors were obtained from a human donor in good health (CMV status not recorded). Some clones in this sample may be carry-over from other donors' samples.

CDR3 region: CASRTGTTGAGDTEAFF. DNA for the CDR3: TGTGCCAGCCGAACGGGGACAACGGGGGCCGGGGACACTGAAGCTTTCTTT. The V gene is TRBV6-6, the J gene TRBJ1-1; a weak D match, TRBD1 (6 bases). The germline CDR1 and CDR2 sequences are MNHNY and SVGAGI (reference sequence). CDR3 length equals 17 residues. V gave up 8 bases and J gave up 3 bases, with 25 bases separating them.

The chain employs TRBV30 and TRBJ1-1; D is undetermined. The CDR3 consists of 15 residues. Germline CDR1 reads GTSNPN; CDR2 reads SVGIG (reference sequence). V was pared by 1 base and J by 5 bases, with 17 bases between. This CDR3 reads CAWSGKGILSTEAFF. The CDR3 DNA reads as TGTGCCTGGAGTGGTAAGGGTATTCTTTCGACTGAAGCTTTCTTT. The complete variable domain, with remaining parts taken from reference TRBV30 and TRBJ1-1, reads SQTIHQWPATLVQPVGSPLSLECTVEGTSNPNLYWYRQAAGRGLQLLFYSVGIGQISSEVPQNLSASRPQDRQFILSSKKLLLSDSGFYLCAWSGKGILSTEAFFGQGTRLTVV.

This clonotype appeared a few times. J is TRBJ2-7 and V is TRBV28; TRBD2 aligns across 7 bases. The ends lost 4 bases at V and 8 bases at J; junction bases unmatched: 2. Germline CDR1 and CDR2: MDHEN and SYDVKM. The CDR3 extends over 11 amino acids. DNA of the CDR3: TGTGCCAGCAGTTCGACTAGCAAGCAGTACTTC. It translates to CASSSTSKQYF. The variable domain in full, completed from reference TRBV28 and TRBJ2-7, reads DVKVTQSSRYLVKRTGEKVFLECVQDMDHENMFWYRQDPGLGLRLIYFSYDVKMKEKGDIPEGYSVSREKKERFSLILESASTNQTSMYLCASSSTSKQYFGPGTRLTVT.

This clonotype was picked up many times. The rearrangement joins TRBV12-3 or TRBV12-4 to TRBJ1-2; D uncertain. V was trimmed by 1 base and J by 3 bases, leaving 21 bases between them. This CDR3 spans 18 amino acids. The DNA of the CDR3 is TGTGCCAGCAGTTTAGATGGGAGGGTGGGGTTAAAGGACTATGGCTACACCTTC. Amino acids: CASSLDGRVGLKDYGYTF.

This chain uses TRBV4-1 with TRBJ2-3; D possibly matches TRBD1 or TRBD2 (5 bases each). Between the trimmed V and J ends, which lost 0 bases and 4 bases, there was a span of 11 bases. The CDR3 length is 15 residues. Germline CDR1 MGHRA, CDR2 YSYEKL. CDR3 protein: CASSQDLLGPDTQYF. The DNA for the CDR3 is TGCGCCAGCAGCCAAGATCTTTTGGGACCAGATACGCAGTATTTT.

The rearrangement uses TRBV28 and TRBJ2-1; 7 bases line up with TRBD2. This CDR3 region has 14 residues. Germline CDR1 MDHEN, CDR2 SYDVKM. V was clipped by 6 bases and J by 6 bases; unmatched bases: 8. For the CDR3, the DNA is TGTGCCAGCAGGTGGGGGGAGGGCTTCAATGAGCAGTTCTTC. Translated: CASRWGEGFNEQFF.

The chain has TRBV19 and TRBJ2-3, with D unresolved. Germline loops: CDR1 LNHDA, CDR2 SQIVND (reference sequence). V lost 3 bases and J 8 bases, leaving 9 bases between the germline ends. The CDR3 runs to 12 residues. The chain's CDR3 is CASSMGRATQYF. DNA for the CDR3: TGTGCCAGTAGTATGGGTAGAGCTACGCAGTATTTT.

This chain joins TRBV19 and TRBJ2-7; the D gene is possibly TRBD2 (6 bases). Germline assignment: CDR1 LNHDA and CDR2 SQIVND (reference sequence). This CDR3 contains 14 residues. V shed 5 bases and J shed 3 bases, with 14 bases lying between them. CDR3 nucleotides: TGTGCCAGTAGTTGGCGCGGGACCATCTACGAGCAGTACTTC. The encoded protein is CASSWRGTIYEQYF.

This sequence joins TRBV7-9 and TRBJ1-5; D is possibly TRBD1 (5 bases). The CDR3 contains 16 residues. Looked up from germline, CDR1 is SEHNR and CDR2 is FQNEAQ (reference sequence). Trimming pared 2 bases from V and 0 bases from J, leaving 11 bases between. Here the CDR3 DNA reads TGTGCCAGCAGCTTAAGGGCAGGACATAGCAATCAGCCCCAGCATTTT. It yields the protein CASSLRAGHSNQPQHF.

As regards this clonotype: The junction shows a germline mismatch at one end, possibly a read error. The chain recombines TRBV24-1 with TRBJ1-2; 7 nucleotides match TRBD1. The germline gives CDR1 KGHDR, CDR2 SFDVKD. The CDR3 totals 13 residues. The CDR3 is CATSAQGGYVYTF. For the CDR3, the DNA is TGTGCCACCAGTGCTCAGGGGGGCTATGTCTACACCTTC.

V usage is TRBV28 and J usage is TRBJ1-1; no definite D call. The CDR3 is 17 amino acids. V lost 5 bases to trimming and J lost 0 bases, with 19 bases between them. Per germline, CDR1 MDHEN and CDR2 SYDVKM. The CDR3 is CASSRRRVSRMNTEAFF. The CDR3, as DNA: TGTGCCAGCAGTAGGAGGAGGGTATCTCGTATGAACACTGAAGCTTTCTTT.